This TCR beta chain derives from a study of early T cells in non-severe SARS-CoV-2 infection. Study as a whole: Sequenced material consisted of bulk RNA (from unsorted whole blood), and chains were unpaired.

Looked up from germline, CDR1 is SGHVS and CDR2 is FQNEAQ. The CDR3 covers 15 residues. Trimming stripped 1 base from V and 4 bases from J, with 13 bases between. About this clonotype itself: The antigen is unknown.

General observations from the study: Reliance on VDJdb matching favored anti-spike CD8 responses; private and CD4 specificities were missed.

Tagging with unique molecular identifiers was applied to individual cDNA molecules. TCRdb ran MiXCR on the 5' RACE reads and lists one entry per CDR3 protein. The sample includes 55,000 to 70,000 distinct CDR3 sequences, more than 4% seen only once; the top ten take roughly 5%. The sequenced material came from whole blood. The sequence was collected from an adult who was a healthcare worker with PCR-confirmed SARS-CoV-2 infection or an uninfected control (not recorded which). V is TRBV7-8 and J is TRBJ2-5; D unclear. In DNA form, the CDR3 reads TGTGCCAGCAGCTTAGATCTTGCGTTCCGAGAGACCCAGTACTTC. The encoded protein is CASSLDLAFRETQYF.